A single sample is the source of the 22 T cell receptor beta chains below, sequenced in a study of CD8 T cells in Susac syndrome. Roughly 0.45 to 1 ug RNA was reverse transcribed with random hexamers. TCRdb re-analysed the immunoSEQ multiplex PCR reads in MiXCR, keeping a single row per CDR3 protein. This sample carries some 99,000 distinct CDR3 sequences, roughly 95% of them seen once, and the ten largest clones take 0.096%. Source material: CD4+ T cells from PBMCs. The receptors stem from a human donor in good health.

V is TRBV5-1 and J is TRBJ2-1; 13 bases fit TRBD2. CDR1 SGHRS and CDR2 YFSETQ come from the germline V gene. The CDR3 covers 16 residues. V lost 5 bases and J lost 6; bases outside the gene matches: 8. The CDR3 region has the DNA TGCGCCAGCAGAATTGGGACTAGCGGGGTCGTCAATGAGCAGTTCTTC. It translates to CASRIGTSGVVNEQFF.

The CDR3 spells CASSVEGGPNTQYF. CDR3 DNA sequence: TGTGCCAGCAGCGTAGAAGGGGGCCCAAATACGCAGTATTTT. The chain recombines TRBV9 with TRBJ2-3; 7 positions match TRBD1. Germline loops: CDR1 SGDLS, CDR2 YYNGEE. V trimming: 0 bases; J trimming: 7 bases; junction bases outside the gene matches: 5. The CDR3 sequence is 14 residues long.

J is TRBJ2-5 and V is TRBV5-4; D may be TRBD1 or TRBD2 (6 bases each). V lost 0 bases, J lost 5 bases, and 14 bases lay in between. The CDR3 contains 15 residues. Germline assignment: CDR1 SGHNT and CDR2 YYREEE (reference sequence). The CDR3 region is CASSLAGGGGETQYF. CDR3 nucleotide sequence: TGTGCCAGCAGCTTGGCCGGGGGCGGTGGGGAGACCCAGTACTTC.

The chain links TRBV12-3 or TRBV12-4 to TRBJ1-2, with a tentative D call TRBD1 (6 bases). V dropped 1 base and J dropped 6 bases, with 12 bases sitting between them. This CDR3 region has 14 residues. This CDR3 is CASSLVPGTNGYTF. CDR3 DNA: TGTGCCAGCAGTTTAGTCCCCGGGACAAATGGCTACACCTTC.

The chain recombines TRBV5-1 with TRBJ2-7; 7 bases map to TRBD1. The germline CDR1 and CDR2 sequences are SGHRS and YFSETQ. The CDR3 runs 14 residues. Trimming removed 4 bases from V and 3 bases from J; junction bases left unmatched: 7. CDR3 in amino acids: CASSPGTDFYEQYF. The DNA for the CDR3 is TGCGCCAGCAGCCCCGGGACAGATTTCTACGAGCAGTACTTC.

The chain recombines TRBV20-1 with TRBJ1-1; no reliable D call. V gave up 5 bases and J gave up 8 bases, with 15 bases separating them. CDR3 size: 12 residues. The germline CDR1 and CDR2 sequences are DFQATT and SNEGSKA (reference sequence). Written as DNA, the CDR3 is TGCAGTGCTTCCTCCGTTAGTTCCGAAGCTTTCTTT. Protein product: CSASSVSSEAFF.

This sequence joins TRBV20-1 and TRBJ2-3; 10 nucleotides agree with TRBD2. Germline V gene sequence: CDR1 DFQATT, CDR2 SNEGSKA (reference sequence). The CDR3 covers 14 residues. Trimming cost V 5 bases and J 4 bases; bases outside gene matches: 6. This CDR3 is CSAHTLAGADTQYF. The CDR3 nucleotides are TGCAGTGCTCACACCCTAGCGGGGGCAGATACGCAGTATTTT.

The rearrangement links TRBV6-1 to TRBJ2-7; 7 nucleotides match TRBD1. The CDR3 contains 13 residues. Germline trimming cut 6 bases from V and 7 bases from J; bases unmatched to any gene: 9. CDR1 MNHNS and CDR2 SASEGT come from the germline V gene. CDR3 in DNA: TGTGCCAGCAGCACCCCAGGGGGACGGGAGCAGTACTTC. Protein sequence: CASSTPGGREQYF.

This clonotype has a single count. The chain combines TRBV2 with TRBJ2-7, with TRBD1 as a possible D gene (6 bases). Germline V gene lookup returns CDR1 SNHLY and CDR2 FYNNEI. The CDR3 totals 10 residues. The germline V and J ends were trimmed by 11 bases and 6 bases, with 11 bases remaining between them. CDR3 in DNA: TGTGCCGGGGACAACGGCGAGCAGTACTTC. It translates to CAGDNGEQYF.

The chain is built from TRBV18 and TRBJ2-7, with 7 nucleotides matching TRBD1. The CDR3 is 13 residues long. Looked up from germline, CDR1 is KGHSH and CDR2 is LQKENI. The ends lost 6 bases at V and 3 bases at J; junction bases unmatched: 5. The CDR3 is CASSGTASYEQYF. The CDR3 bases are TGTGCCAGCTCCGGGACAGCCAGCTACGAGCAGTACTTC.

This chain uses TRBV4-1 with TRBJ2-2, with a weak D call TRBD2 (5 bases). The CDR3 length is 16 residues. The V end was cut by 2 bases, the J end by 2 bases, with 12 bases between. Germline V gene lookup returns CDR1 MGHRA and CDR2 YSYEKL. Written as DNA, the CDR3 is TGCGCCAGCAGCCAATCTATGACTATAAACACCGGGGAGCTGTTTTTT. This codes for CASSQSMTINTGELFF.

The chain combines TRBV9 with TRBJ2-3, with TRBD2 matching over 10 bases. The CDR3 runs to 17 residues. Trimming cost V 0 bases and J 3 bases; bases outside gene matches: 7. From germline, CDR1 is SGDLS and CDR2 YYNGEE. The CDR3 nucleotides are TGTGCCAGCAGCGTAGCGCTAGCGGGAGCAAGGACAGATACGCAGTATTTT. This encodes CASSVALAGARTDTQYF. The full variable domain, in which reference TRBV9 and TRBJ2-3 provide the parts outside the CDR3, is DSGVTQTPKHLITATGQRVTLRCSPRSGDLSVYWYQQSLDQGLQFLIQYYNGEERAKGNILERFSAQQFPDLHSELNLSSLELGDSALYFCASSVALAGARTDTQYFGPGTRLTVL.

The chain carries TRBV30 and TRBJ1-1; D is perhaps TRBD1 (6 bases). CDR1 and CDR2 from the germline V gene are GTSNPN and SVGIG (reference sequence). V lost 6 bases, J lost 1 base, and 9 bases lay in between. This CDR3 is built from 12 residues. CDR3 loop: CACEQGNTEAFF. CDR3 nucleotides: TGTGCCTGCGAACAGGGGAACACTGAAGCTTTCTTT.

J is TRBJ1-1 and V is TRBV13, with D possibly being TRBD1 (6 bases). With 2 bases removed from V and 1 base from J, the gap between germline ends came to 14 bases. Germline V gene lookup returns CDR1 PRHDT and CDR2 FYEKMQ (reference sequence). The CDR3 is 16 residues long. CDR3: CASSLTGAPRNTEAFF. The CDR3, as DNA: TGTGCCAGCAGCTTAACGGGGGCGCCGAGGAACACTGAAGCTTTCTTT.

The CDR3 DNA is TGTGCCAGCAACCCGGACGGGGTGGGCGAGCAGTACTTC. Its translation is CASNPDGVGEQYF. The V call is TRBV7-2, the J call TRBJ2-7, with D possibly being TRBD2 (5 bases). The germline gives CDR1 SGHTA, CDR2 FQGNSA. CDR3 length equals 13 residues. With 7 bases removed from V and 6 bases from J, the gap between germline ends came to 16 bases.

The rearrangement links TRBV12-3 or TRBV12-4 to TRBJ2-7; 10 nucleotides agree with TRBD1. CDR3 size: 13 residues. The J segment lost 7 bases and the V segment lost 5 bases, leaving 5 bases of the junction unmatched. CDR3: CASSSDRGREQYF. CDR3 nucleotide sequence: TGTGCCAGCAGTAGTGACAGGGGGCGAGAGCAGTACTTC.

The chain carries TRBV6-1 and TRBJ2-7; D may be TRBD2 (6 bases). Germline CDR1 reads MNHNS; CDR2 reads SASEGT. The V end was cut by 3 bases, the J end by 7 bases, with 13 bases between. This CDR3 region has 13 residues. This CDR3 is CASSDRGTREQYF. The CDR3 DNA follows: TGTGCCAGCAGTGACCGGGGGACCCGAGAGCAGTACTTC.

The chain employs TRBV2 and TRBJ1-4, with TRBD1 as a possible D gene (6 bases). There are 14 residues in the CDR3. Germline V gene data show CDR1 as SNHLY and CDR2 as FYNNEI. Trimming shortened V by 5 bases and J by 1 base, and 8 bases separated the two germline ends. The CDR3, as DNA: TGTGCCAGCAGTACAGGGAGAACTAATGAAAAACTGTTTTTT. It specifies CASSTGRTNEKLFF. The complete variable domain, with remaining parts taken from reference TRBV2 and TRBJ1-4, reads EPEVTQTPSHQVTQMGQEVILRCVPISNHLYFYWYRQILGQKVEFLVSFYNNEISEKSEIFDDQFSVERPDGSNFTLKIRSTKLEDSAMYFCASSTGRTNEKLFFGSGTQLSVL.

V usage is TRBV19 and J usage is TRBJ1-2; D perhaps matches TRBD1 (6 bases). V was trimmed by 4 bases and J by 3 bases, leaving 12 bases between them. Germline V gene sequence: CDR1 LNHDA, CDR2 SQIVND (reference sequence). This CDR3 comprises 14 residues. For the CDR3, the DNA is TGTGCCAGTAGTACCCGGGACAAGTACTATGGCTACACCTTC. It codes for CASSTRDKYYGYTF.

The chain uses TRBV19 and TRBJ2-7; no clear D gene. V was shortened by 0 bases and J by 3 bases, with 6 bases between the two germline ends. The CDR3 is 13 residues long. CDR1 LNHDA and CDR2 SQIVND come from the germline V gene (reference sequence). Written as DNA, the CDR3 is TGTGCCAGTAGTATAGACAGCCACTACGAGCAGTACTTC. This sequence encodes CASSIDSHYEQYF. Filled out from reference TRBV19 and TRBJ2-7, the complete variable domain reads DGGITQSPKYLFRKEGQNVTLSCEQNLNHDAMYWYRQDPGQGLRLIYYSQIVNDFQKGDIAEGYSVSREKKESFPLTVTSAQKNPTAFYLCASSIDSHYEQYFGPGTRLTVT.

The CDR3 nucleotides read TGTGCCAGCAGCCCCCCCGCCACCGGGGGCGAGCAGTACTTC. Translating it yields CASSPPATGGEQYF. V gene TRBV7-2 combines with J gene TRBJ2-7; the D gene is possibly TRBD2 (6 bases). Germline V gene lookup returns CDR1 SGHTA and CDR2 FQGNSA. CDR3 length: 14 amino acids. V was pared by 5 bases and J by 6 bases, with 17 bases between.

V usage is TRBV7-2 and J usage is TRBJ2-7, with unresolved D. The CDR3 runs to 13 residues. Trimming cost V 4 bases and J 1 base, with 8 bases left between them. Germline V gene lookup returns CDR1 SGHTA and CDR2 FQGNSA. The CDR3 bases are TGTGCCAGCAGCTCCCTGAGTTCCTACGAGCAGTACTTC. As protein: CASSSLSSYEQYF. Full variable domain (remainder filled in from reference TRBV7-2 and TRBJ2-7): GAGVSQSPSNKVTEKGKDVELRCDPISGHTALYWYRQSLGQGLEFLIYFQGNSAPDKSGLPSDRFSAERTGGSVSTLTIQRTQQEDSAVYLCASSSLSSYEQYFGPGTRLTVT.